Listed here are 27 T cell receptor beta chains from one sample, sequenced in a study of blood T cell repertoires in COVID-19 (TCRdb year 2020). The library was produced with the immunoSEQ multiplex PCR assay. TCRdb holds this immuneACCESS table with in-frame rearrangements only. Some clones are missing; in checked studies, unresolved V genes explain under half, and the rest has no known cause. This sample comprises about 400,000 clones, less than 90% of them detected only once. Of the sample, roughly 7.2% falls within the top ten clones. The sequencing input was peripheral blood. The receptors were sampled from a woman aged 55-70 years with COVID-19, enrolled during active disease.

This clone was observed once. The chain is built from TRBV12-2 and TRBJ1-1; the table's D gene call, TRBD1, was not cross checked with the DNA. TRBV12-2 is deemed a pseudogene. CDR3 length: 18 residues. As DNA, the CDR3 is TGTGCAAGTCGCTTAGTGGGACAGGAAGAACACATGAACACTGAAGCTTTCTTT. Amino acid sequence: CASRLVGQEEHMNTEAFF.

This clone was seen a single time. Written as DNA, the CDR3 is TGTGCCAGCAGGACAGGGATACAGACAGATACGCAGTATTTT. This codes for CASRTGIQTDTQYF. The rearrangement links TRBV27 to TRBJ2-3, with TRBD1 matching over 7 bases. The CDR3 is made up of 14 amino acids. Germline CDR1 reads MNHEY; CDR2 reads SMNVEV (reference sequence). V lost 6 bases to trimming and J lost 3 bases; unmatched junction nucleotides: 6.

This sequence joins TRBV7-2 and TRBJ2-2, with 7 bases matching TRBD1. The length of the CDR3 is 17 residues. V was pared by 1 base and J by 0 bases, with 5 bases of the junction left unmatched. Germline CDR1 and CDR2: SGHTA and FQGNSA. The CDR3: CASSLVRDSANTGELFF. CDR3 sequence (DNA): TGTGCCAGCAGCTTAGTCCGGGACAGCGCGAACACCGGGGAGCTGTTTTTT.

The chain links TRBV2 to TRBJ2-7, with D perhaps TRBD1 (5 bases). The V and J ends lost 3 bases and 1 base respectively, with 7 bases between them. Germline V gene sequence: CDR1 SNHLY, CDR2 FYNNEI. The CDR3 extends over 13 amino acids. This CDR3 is CASSEYRSYEQYF. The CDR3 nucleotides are TGTGCCAGCAGTGAGTACAGGTCCTACGAGCAGTACTTC.

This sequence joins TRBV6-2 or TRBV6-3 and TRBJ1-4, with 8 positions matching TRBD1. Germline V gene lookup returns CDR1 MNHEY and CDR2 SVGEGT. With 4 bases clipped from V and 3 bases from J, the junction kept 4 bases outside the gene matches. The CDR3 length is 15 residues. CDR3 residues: CASSFRTGPNEKLFF. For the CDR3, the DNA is TGTGCCAGCAGTTTCAGGACAGGGCCTAATGAAAAACTGTTTTTT.

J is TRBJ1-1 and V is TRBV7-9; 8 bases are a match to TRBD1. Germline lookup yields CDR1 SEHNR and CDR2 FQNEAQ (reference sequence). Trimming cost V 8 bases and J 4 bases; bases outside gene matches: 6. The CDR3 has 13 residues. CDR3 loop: CASQQGALTEAFF. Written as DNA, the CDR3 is TGTGCCAGCCAGCAGGGGGCCCTCACTGAAGCTTTCTTT.

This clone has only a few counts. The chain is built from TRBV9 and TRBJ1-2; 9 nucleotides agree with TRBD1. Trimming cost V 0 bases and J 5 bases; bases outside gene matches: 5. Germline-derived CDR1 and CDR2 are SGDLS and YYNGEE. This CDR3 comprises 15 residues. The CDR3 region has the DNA TGTGCCAGCAGCGTAGGGGGACAGGGATTATATGGCTACACCTTC. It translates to CASSVGGQGLYGYTF.

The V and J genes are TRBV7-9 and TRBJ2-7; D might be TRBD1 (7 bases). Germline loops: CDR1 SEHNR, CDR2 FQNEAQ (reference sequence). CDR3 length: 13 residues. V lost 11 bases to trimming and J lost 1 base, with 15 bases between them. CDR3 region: CASRGDSSYEQYF. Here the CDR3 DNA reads TGTGCCTCACGCGGGGACAGTTCCTACGAGCAGTACTTC. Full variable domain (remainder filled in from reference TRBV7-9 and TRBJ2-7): DTGVSQNPRHKITKRGQNVTFRCDPISEHNRLYWYRQTLGQGPEFLTYFQNEAQLEKSRLLSDRFSAERPKGSFSTLEIQRTEQGDSAMYLCASRGDSSYEQYFGPGTRLTVT.

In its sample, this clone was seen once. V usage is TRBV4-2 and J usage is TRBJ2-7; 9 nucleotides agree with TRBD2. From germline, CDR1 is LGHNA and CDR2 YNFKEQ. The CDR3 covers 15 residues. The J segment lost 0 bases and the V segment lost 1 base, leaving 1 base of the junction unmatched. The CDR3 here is CASSQALAGSYEQYF. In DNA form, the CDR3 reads TGTGCCAGCAGCCAAGCACTAGCGGGCTCCTACGAGCAGTACTTC.

The CDR3 is CASSPVAGGRDEQFF. The CDR3 bases are TGCGCCAGCAGCCCGGTCGCCGGGGGGCGCGATGAGCAGTTCTTC. This rearrangement joins TRBV5-1 to TRBJ2-1; tentative D call: TRBD2 (7 bases). V was pared by 4 bases and J by 8 bases, with 19 bases between. Germline V gives CDR1 SGHRS, CDR2 YFSETQ. The CDR3 has 15 amino acids.

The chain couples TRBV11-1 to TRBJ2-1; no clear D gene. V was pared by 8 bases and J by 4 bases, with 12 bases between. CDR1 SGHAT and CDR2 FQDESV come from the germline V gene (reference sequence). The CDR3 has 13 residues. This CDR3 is CASCETEYNEQFF. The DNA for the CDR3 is TGTGCCAGCTGTGAGACGGAGTACAATGAGCAGTTCTTC.

The DNA of the CDR3 is TGTGCCAGCAGCGTAGGAGGGCAATTCTCTGGAAACACCATATATTTT. The encoded protein is CASSVGGQFSGNTIYF. This chain joins TRBV9 and TRBJ1-3; D not resolved. The V end was cut by 0 bases, the J end by 0 bases, with 10 bases between. The V gene's germline CDR1 is SGDLS and CDR2 YYNGEE. This CDR3 is built from 16 residues.

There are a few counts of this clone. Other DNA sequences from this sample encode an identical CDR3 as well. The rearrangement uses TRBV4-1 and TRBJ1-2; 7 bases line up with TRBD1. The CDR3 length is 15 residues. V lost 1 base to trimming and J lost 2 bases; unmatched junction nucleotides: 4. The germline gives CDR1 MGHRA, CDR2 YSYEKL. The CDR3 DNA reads TGCGCCAGCAGCCAAGGACAGGGCCCCAACTATGGCTACACCTTC. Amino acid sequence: CASSQGQGPNYGYTF.

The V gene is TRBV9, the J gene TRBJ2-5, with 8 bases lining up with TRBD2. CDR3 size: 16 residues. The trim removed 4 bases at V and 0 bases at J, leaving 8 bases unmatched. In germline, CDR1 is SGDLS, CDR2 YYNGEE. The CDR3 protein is CASSLRSGRYQETQYF. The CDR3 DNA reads TGTGCCAGCAGCTTAAGAAGCGGGAGATACCAAGAGACCCAGTACTTC.

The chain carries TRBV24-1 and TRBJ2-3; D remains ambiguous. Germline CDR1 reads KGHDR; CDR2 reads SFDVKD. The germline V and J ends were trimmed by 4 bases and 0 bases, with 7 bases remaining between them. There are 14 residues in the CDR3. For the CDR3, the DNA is TGTGCCACCAGTGACTCCTCTAGCACAGATACGCAGTATTTT. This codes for CATSDSSSTDTQYF.

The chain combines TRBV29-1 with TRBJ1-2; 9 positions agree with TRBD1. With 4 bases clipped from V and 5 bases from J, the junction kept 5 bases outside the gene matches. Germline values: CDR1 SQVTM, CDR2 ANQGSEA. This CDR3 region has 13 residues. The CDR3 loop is CSVGSGTGYGYTF. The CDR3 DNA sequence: TGCAGCGTTGGGTCGGGGACAGGGTATGGCTACACCTTC.

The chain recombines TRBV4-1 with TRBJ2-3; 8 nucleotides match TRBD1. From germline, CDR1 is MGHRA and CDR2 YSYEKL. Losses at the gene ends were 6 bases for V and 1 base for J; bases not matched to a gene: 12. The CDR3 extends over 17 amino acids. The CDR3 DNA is TGCGCCAGCAGGGAAGGCCGGGACAGGTTGGGCACAGATACGCAGTATTTT. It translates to CASREGRDRLGTDTQYF.

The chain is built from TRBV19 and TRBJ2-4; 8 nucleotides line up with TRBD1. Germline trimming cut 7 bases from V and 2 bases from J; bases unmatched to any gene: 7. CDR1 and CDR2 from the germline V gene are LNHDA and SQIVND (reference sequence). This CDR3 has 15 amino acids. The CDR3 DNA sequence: TGTGCCAGTACTCCGACAGGGGCGACCAAAAACATTCAGTACTTC. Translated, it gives CASTPTGATKNIQYF.

The DNA for the CDR3 is TGTGCCAGCAGCCCTCCGGCCAGGGCGGACGAGCAGTACTTC. Residues: CASSPPARADEQYF. V usage is TRBV9 and J usage is TRBJ2-7, with D possibly TRBD1 on 5 matching bases. The germline V gene encodes CDR1 SGDLS and CDR2 YYNGEE. The CDR3 sequence is 14 residues long. The germline V and J ends were trimmed by 4 bases and 5 bases, with 16 bases remaining between them.

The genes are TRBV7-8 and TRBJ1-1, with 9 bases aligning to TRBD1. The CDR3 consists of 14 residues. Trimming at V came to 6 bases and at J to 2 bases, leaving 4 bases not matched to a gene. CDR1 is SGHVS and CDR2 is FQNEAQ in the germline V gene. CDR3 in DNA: TGTGCCAGCAGTAGGGGACAGGGAAACACTGAAGCTTTCTTT. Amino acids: CASSRGQGNTEAFF.

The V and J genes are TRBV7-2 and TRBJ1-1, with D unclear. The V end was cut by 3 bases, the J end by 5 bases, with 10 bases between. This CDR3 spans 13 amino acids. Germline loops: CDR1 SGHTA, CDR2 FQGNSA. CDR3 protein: CASSLQDTTEAFF. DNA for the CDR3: TGTGCCAGCAGCTTGCAAGACACGACTGAAGCTTTCTTT.

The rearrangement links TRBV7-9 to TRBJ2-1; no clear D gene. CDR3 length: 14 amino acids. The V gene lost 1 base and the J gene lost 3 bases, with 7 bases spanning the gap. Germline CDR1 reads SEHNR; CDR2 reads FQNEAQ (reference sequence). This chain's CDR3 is CASSLEQIYNEQFF. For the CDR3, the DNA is TGTGCCAGCAGCTTAGAACAAATCTACAATGAGCAGTTCTTC.

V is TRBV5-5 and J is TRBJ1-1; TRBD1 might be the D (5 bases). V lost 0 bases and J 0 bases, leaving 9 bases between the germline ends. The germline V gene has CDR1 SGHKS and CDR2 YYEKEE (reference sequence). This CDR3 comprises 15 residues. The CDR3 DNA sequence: TGTGCCAGCAGCTTGGCCGGGGGGTTGAACACTGAAGCTTTCTTT. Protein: CASSLAGGLNTEAFF.

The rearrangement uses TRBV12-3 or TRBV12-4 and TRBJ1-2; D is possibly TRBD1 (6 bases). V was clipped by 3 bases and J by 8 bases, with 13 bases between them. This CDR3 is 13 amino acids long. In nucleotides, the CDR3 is TGTGCCAGCAGTTTGGGGGCGAAAAGGGGCTACACCTTC. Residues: CASSLGAKRGYTF.

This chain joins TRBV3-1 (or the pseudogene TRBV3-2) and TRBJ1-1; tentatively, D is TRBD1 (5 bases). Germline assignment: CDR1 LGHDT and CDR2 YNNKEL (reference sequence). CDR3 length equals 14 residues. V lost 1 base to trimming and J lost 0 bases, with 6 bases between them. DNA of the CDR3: TGTGCCAGCAGCCAAGGACAGCTGAACACTGAAGCTTTCTTT. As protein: CASSQGQLNTEAFF.

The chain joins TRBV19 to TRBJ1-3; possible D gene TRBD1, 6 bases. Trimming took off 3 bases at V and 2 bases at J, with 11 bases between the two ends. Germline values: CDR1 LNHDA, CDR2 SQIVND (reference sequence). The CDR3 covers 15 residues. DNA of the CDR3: TGTGCCAGTAGTATTCAACAGGGAGCTGGAAACACCATATATTTT. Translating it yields CASSIQQGAGNTIYF.

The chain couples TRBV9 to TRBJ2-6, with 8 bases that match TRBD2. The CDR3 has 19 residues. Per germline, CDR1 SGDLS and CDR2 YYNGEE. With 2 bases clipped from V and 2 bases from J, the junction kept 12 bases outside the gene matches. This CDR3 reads CASSVTRGGDAAGANVLTF. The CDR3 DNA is TGTGCCAGCAGCGTTACCCGGGGGGGGGATGCCGCTGGGGCCAACGTCCTGACTTTC.